This T cell receptor (beta chain) comes out of a study of CD8+ T cells in alopecia areata. Looking at the study overall: Twice daily, treated patients received 5 to 10 mg of oral tofacitinib.

Trimming took 1 base from V and 3 from J, leaving 9 bases between them. The CDR3 has 14 amino acids. Looked up from germline, CDR1 is SGHDN and CDR2 is FVKESK. Study-level points and caveats: Relative to mice, TCR sharing across patients was less clear, a difference possibly HLA-related. Especially in alopecia totalis/universalis, lesional scalp showed greater clonality than normal scalp did.

Isolated RNA was reverse transcribed into cDNA used as the sequencing template. The method was immunoSEQ multiplex PCR; TCRdb's version includes in-frame clones alone and lacks a portion of them. There are a few hundred thousand clones in the sample; 35% to 40% occur only once, and roughly 0.45% lies in the top ten. Sample treatment: oral pan-JAK inhibitor, 5-10 mg twice daily. Lesional scalp punch biopsies and peripheral blood were collected from alopecia areata patients. This clone was detected only a few times. The antigen is undetermined. The source material was CD4+ T cells sorted from blood, sampled around week 31, from a patient treated with tofacitinib. The TCR was taken from a human donor with alopecia areata. The chain couples TRBV14 to TRBJ1-2; D is undetermined. CDR3 in amino acids: CASSQVPGYYGYTF. CDR3 bases: TGTGCCAGCAGCCAAGTTCCGGGTTACTATGGCTACACCTTC.